The sequence of this T cell receptor beta chain was determined in a study of T cells after yellow fever vaccination. The wider study: Libraries from low-cell-number fractions were prepared with the SMART-Seq v4 Ultra Low Input RNA kit. Study-level results: Booster samples showed a return of most primary-vaccination clones (around 96% CD4, 80% to 90% CD8). Within FACS-sorted repertoires, abundant clonotypes contaminating from the bulk population could be present.

Deletions cut 5 bases from V and 5 bases from J, with 12 bases between. The CDR3 runs to 14 residues. CDR1 is SGHNT and CDR2 is YENEEA in the germline V gene. TCRdb reanalysed the 5' RACE reads using MiXCR and keeps one entry per CDR3 protein. Of 100,000 to 150,000 distinct CDR3 sequences in the sample, 15% were seen once. In the case of this clonotype: What it binds is not known.

This chain uses TRBV11-3 with TRBJ2-2, with D possibly matching TRBD2 (5 bases). This TCR was recovered from a young man who received the YFV17D yellow fever vaccine. The source was CD8+ T cells sorted from PBMCs, collected 5 days after the yellow fever booster vaccination. CDR3 sequence (DNA): TGTGCCAGCAGCCCGAGGACTGAAACCGGGGAGCTGTTTTTT. Protein product: CASSPRTETGELFF.